These T cell receptor beta chains were read from a single sample in a study of blood T cell repertoires in COVID-19. The repertoire was sequenced with immunoSEQ multiplex PCR; TCRdb's copy has only in-frame clones and lacks some. The data show 9,700 or so clones, 75% to 90% seen once. Input material: peripheral blood. These receptor sequences come from a man in his 70s with active COVID-19. Both conserved end residues are part of each CDR3. D genes are given only for firm matches. Clone sizes are given selectively: once, few, many, or a class where the clone is expanded.

J,V,D,size,CDR3,DNA
TRBJ2-3,TRBV6-5,TRBD1,-,CASSSLDRLNTQYF,TGTGCCAGCAGTTCCCTGGACAGGCTTAATACGCAGTATTTT
TRBJ1-5,TRBV18,-,few,CASSPERDMARPQHF,TGTGCCAGCTCACCAGAGCGGGACATGGCAAGGCCCCAGCATTTT
TRBJ1-1,TRBV7-2,-,once,CASRLQGNTEAFF,TGTGCCAGCAGATTACAGGGCAACACTGAAGCTTTCTTT
TRBJ1-1,TRBV5-8,-,-,CASSSLVEGAYTEAFF,TGTGCCAGCAGCTCCCTGGTGGAGGGAGCTTACACTGAAGCTTTCTTT
TRBJ1-2,TRBV9,TRBD1,-,CASSVDPTGLRGGYTF,TGTGCCAGCAGCGTAGACCCGACAGGGCTCAGGGGCGGCTACACCTTC
TRBJ2-3,TRBV19,-,-,CASKAAASTDTQYF,TGTGCCAGTAAGGCGGCAGCTAGCACAGATACGCAGTATTTT
TRBJ1-6,TRBV7-2,TRBD1,-,CASSSGQGYNSPLHF,TGTGCCAGCAGCTCGGGACAGGGCTATAATTCACCCCTCCACTTT
TRBJ2-1,TRBV7-2,TRBD2,-,CASSLGLAGGLYNEQFF,TGTGCCAGCAGCCTAGGACTAGCGGGAGGGCTCTACAATGAGCAGTTCTTC
TRBJ2-2,TRBV6-5,-,-,CASITPTGELFF,TGTGCCAGCATCACACCGACCGGGGAGCTGTTTTTT
TRBJ2-3,TRBV10-3,TRBD2,-,CAISASGVGDTQYF,TGTGCCATCAGTGCTAGCGGGGTAGGGGATACGCAGTATTTT
TRBJ2-1,TRBV9,-,-,CASSVSGDNEQFF,TGTGCCAGCAGCGTCAGCGGTGACAATGAGCAGTTCTTC
TRBJ2-3,TRBV30,-,once,CAWSVRERDTQYF,TGTGCCTGGAGTGTACGGGAGAGAGATACGCAGTATTTT
TRBJ2-1,TRBV24-1,TRBD1,-,CATRYRDRDYNEQFF,TGTGCCACCAGATACCGGGACAGGGACTACAATGAGCAGTTCTTC
TRBJ1-2,TRBV6-1,TRBD1,-,CASSEDRVYGYTF,TGTGCCAGCAGTGAGGACAGGGTCTATGGCTACACCTTC
TRBJ1-2,TRBV29-1,-,-,CSPDSLAYGYTF,TGCAGCCCTGACAGCCTGGCCTATGGCTACACCTTC
TRBJ2-7,TRBV27,-,few,CASSTRLGGDEQYF,TGTGCCAGCAGTACAAGACTAGGTGGTGACGAGCAGTACTTC
TRBJ2-7,TRBV2,TRBD1,few,CASRTTGSYEQYF,TGTGCCAGCAGGACGACAGGGTCCTACGAGCAGTACTTC
TRBJ2-1,TRBV18,TRBD2,-,CASSPYEGLAAIMDEQFF,TGTGCCAGCTCACCATACGAGGGACTAGCGGCAATAATGGATGAGCAGTTCTTC
TRBJ2-7,TRBV27,TRBD1,-,CASGFLDRANEQYF,TGTGCCAGCGGATTCCTCGACAGGGCTAACGAGCAGTACTTC
TRBJ2-1,TRBV7-2,TRBD2,few,CASSSQAGVSYNEQFF,TGTGCCAGCAGTTCCCAAGCGGGAGTTTCCTACAATGAGCAGTTCTTC
TRBJ2-3,TRBV29-1,-,-,CSVGNGGTTDTQYF,TGCAGCGTTGGTAATGGCGGTACCACAGATACGCAGTATTTT
TRBJ2-7,TRBV11-2,-,-,CASSRDNDEQYF,TGTGCCAGCAGCCGGGATAACGACGAGCAGTACTTC
TRBJ2-1,TRBV5-1,-,large,CASSLFSSGLEMNEQFF,TGCGCCAGCAGCTTGTTTTCGAGCGGCCTCGAGATGAATGAGCAGTTCTTC
TRBJ2-2,TRBV9,TRBD2,-,CASSVGWTSSGELFF,TGTGCCAGCAGCGTAGGGTGGACTAGCTCCGGGGAGCTGTTTTTT
TRBJ1-4,TRBV4-3,TRBD1,-,CASSPRQGASNEKLFF,TGCGCCAGCAGCCCTCGACAGGGCGCGTCTAATGAAAAACTGTTTTTT
TRBJ2-7,TRBV4-2,-,-,CASSPQPPSYEQYF,TGTGCCAGCAGCCCCCAGCCTCCTAGCTACGAGCAGTACTTC
TRBJ2-7,TRBV19,TRBD1,-,CASSWGQFYEQYF,TGTGCCAGTAGTTGGGGACAGTTCTACGAGCAGTACTTC
TRBJ2-3,TRBV5-5,-,-,CASSFSGTDTQYF,TGTGCCAGCAGCTTTAGCGGCACAGATACGCAGTATTTT
TRBJ2-1,TRBV28,-,few,CASSFVGSTKFF,TGTGCCAGCAGTTTCGTCGGGAGCACGAAATTCTTC
TRBJ2-1,TRBV5-1,-,-,CASSLVNPGNEQFF,TGCGCCAGCAGCTTGGTGAACCCCGGCAATGAGCAGTTCTTC
TRBJ2-7,TRBV5-1,-,-,CASSLTSDGTYEQYF,TGCGCCAGCAGCTTGACGTCGGACGGGACTTACGAGCAGTACTTC
TRBJ1-1,TRBV5-6,TRBD1,few,CASSQGATEAFF,TGTGCCAGCTCACAGGGGGCGACTGAAGCTTTCTTT
TRBJ2-7,TRBV18,TRBD2,-,CASSPPGTSGGNEQYF,TGTGCCAGCTCACCTCCAGGGACTAGCGGTGGCAACGAGCAGTACTTC
TRBJ2-4,TRBV27,TRBD1,-,CASSPDRVVGIQYF,TGTGCCAGCAGTCCCGACAGGGTGGTGGGCATTCAGTACTTC
TRBJ2-2,TRBV18,-,-,CASSLAQASGELFF,TGTGCCAGCTCGCTAGCCCAAGCTTCCGGGGAGCTGTTTTTT
TRBJ2-3,TRBV5-1,TRBD1,-,CASSAIQGATDTQYF,TGCGCCAGCAGCGCGATACAGGGGGCAACAGATACGCAGTATTTT
TRBJ2-6,TRBV24-1,-,medium-sized,CATSGGAGANVLTF,TGTGCCACCAGTGGGGGCGCGGGGGCCAACGTCCTGACTTTC